This TCR beta chain was sequenced for a study of T cell responses to AZD1222 COVID-19 vaccine (dated by TCRdb to the early 2020s). Background for the entire study: AZD1222 recipients with second doses at about 4 weeks or about 12 weeks were pooled, because spike-specific TCR depth and breadth did not differ between schedules. A total of approximately 230 trial participants underwent TCR sequencing, of whom about 210 received two doses of AZD1222 and roughly 25 received two doses of the MenACWY control vaccine. Trial participants were enrolled by age into subgroups of 18-55, 56-69 and 70-plus years, and around 140, 26 and 57 TCR-sequenced participants, respectively, were included in these subgroups.

V loses 2 bases of germline sequence and J loses 3 bases, and the interval between the two ends is 10 bases. Reading from cysteine to phenylalanine, the CDR3 counts 14 amino acids. Kept here is only the CDR3 DNA, which spans 42 bases and is read in frame from base 1. The CDR1 and CDR2 encoded by the germline V gene are MNHEY and SVGEGT. The CDR3 regions of human TCRbeta chains were subjected to immunosequencing. The source study handled its data this way. Repertoire TCRs were matched against a reference library of SARS-CoV-2-specific TCRs generated with the MIRA antigen-specificity platform. Breadth meant the fraction of unique TCRs that were SARS-CoV-2-associated, whereas depth meant the fraction of total T cells that were SARS-CoV-2-associated. Using the MIRA data, each spike-specific TCR was assigned both to the spike region to which the TCR was reactive and to a CD4 or CD8 class. Log10-transformed breadth and depth values were compared by one-way ANOVA with Sidak's multiple comparisons tests. TCRdb's version of the immuneACCESS table is confined to in-frame rearrangements and falls short of the full clone set. An unresolved V gene accounts for under half of the shortfall where checked; the remainder is of unknown origin. V and J calls plus clone size are reproduced from that table; the DNA served to infer D and trimming. This sample holds about 96,000 clones; 85% to 90% were observed only once. 20% to 30% of the sample is taken by the ten largest.

Sample time point, as interpreted from the label and publication: baseline before first vaccination. Vaccinee samples came from UK trials COV001 and COV002, including a single-blind randomized controlled phase 2/3 trial of AZD1222 (ChAdOx1 nCoV-19) in healthy adults. For TCRbeta chain sequencing, PBMC samples from trial participants were taken at day 0 and at day 28 after the second dose. Note on this clone: It lacks a known antigen. No qualities accompany the bases; no much larger clone lies one base away.

The research as a whole found: Participants were mostly white British and included more females than males, and it was suggested by the authors that clonal diversity may have been underestimated. Only six AZD1222 recipients were SARS-CoV-2 seropositive at baseline, limiting conclusions about previously exposed vaccinees. Nearly half of unique spike-specific TCRs reportedly recognized epitopes outside regions mutated in the B.1.351 and B.1.1.7 variants. The vaccine-associated CD4 TCRs covered the entire spike protein, and the dominant responses fell in regions 160-218 and 743-854. After two AZD1222 doses, spike-specific TCR breadth and depth were significantly higher than at day 0 and than in MenACWY recipients. Because no day 14 peak-response samples were available, the repertoires could be characterized only after the peak T cell response. In the small 56-69-year group, the increase in depth fell short of significance, most likely because of low power.

The sequence is built from TRBV6-2 or TRBV6-3 and TRBJ1-1; no D gene can be assigned with confidence. Sequenced here: peripheral blood, sampled on day 0 of AZD1222 vaccination. The receptor was derived from an adult in good health. The base sequence is TGTGCCAGCAGTTACACGGGAGTCCACACTGAAGCTTTCTTT. Its translation is CASSYTGVHTEAFF.